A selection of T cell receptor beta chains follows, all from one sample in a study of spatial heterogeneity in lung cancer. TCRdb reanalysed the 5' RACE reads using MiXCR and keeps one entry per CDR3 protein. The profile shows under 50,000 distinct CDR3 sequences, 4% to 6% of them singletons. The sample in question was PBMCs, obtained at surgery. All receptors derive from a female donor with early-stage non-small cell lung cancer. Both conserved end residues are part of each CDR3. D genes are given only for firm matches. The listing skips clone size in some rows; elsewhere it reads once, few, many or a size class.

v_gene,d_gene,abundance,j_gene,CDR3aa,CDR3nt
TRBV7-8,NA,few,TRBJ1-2,CASSRPGTFDYTF,TGTGCCAGCAGCCGGCCGGGGACCTTTGACTACACCTTC
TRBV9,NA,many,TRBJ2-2,CASSSRGGYGELFF,TGTGCCAGCAGCTCCCGAGGAGGGTACGGGGAGCTGTTTTTT
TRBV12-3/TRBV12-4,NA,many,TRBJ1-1,CASSLRVLLQGTEAFF,TGTGCCAGCAGCCTCCGGGTCCTCTTACAGGGCACTGAAGCTTTCTTT
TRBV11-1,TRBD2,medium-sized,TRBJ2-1,CASRHSGAYNEQFF,TGTGCCAGCAGGCATAGCGGGGCGTACAATGAGCAGTTCTTC
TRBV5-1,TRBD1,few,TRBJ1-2,CASSLASGQGDFGYTF,TGCGCCAGCAGCTTGGCCTCGGGACAGGGGGACTTTGGCTACACCTTC
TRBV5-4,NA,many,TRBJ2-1,CASSPPTGSEQFF,TGTGCCAGCAGCCCCCCTACCGGTAGTGAGCAGTTCTTC
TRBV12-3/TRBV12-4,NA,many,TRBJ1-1,CASSLPDMNTEAFF,TGTGCCAGCAGTTTACCGGACATGAACACTGAAGCTTTCTTT
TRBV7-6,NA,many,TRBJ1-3,CASSLVEGAGNTIYF,TGTGCCAGCAGCTTAGTAGAGGGCGCTGGAAACACCATATATTTT
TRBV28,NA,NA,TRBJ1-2,CASSFPFSRGYTF,TGTGCCAGCAGTTTTCCCTTCTCTCGTGGCTACACCTTC
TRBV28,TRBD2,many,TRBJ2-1,CASTSGLAGEQFF,TGTGCCAGCACTTCCGGACTAGCGGGGGAGCAGTTCTTC
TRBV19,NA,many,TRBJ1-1,CASSIDLHWNTEAFF,TGTGCCAGTAGTATAGATCTTCACTGGAACACTGAAGCTTTCTTT
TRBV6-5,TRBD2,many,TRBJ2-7,CASSYSTSGGYEQYF,TGTGCCAGCAGTTACTCGACTAGCGGGGGGTACGAGCAGTACTTC
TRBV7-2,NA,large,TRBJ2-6,CASSSDVSSGANVLTF,TGTGCCAGCAGCTCGGACGTGAGCTCTGGGGCCAACGTCCTGACTTTC
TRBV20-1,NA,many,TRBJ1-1,CSARKATEAFF,TGCAGTGCTAGAAAGGCCACTGAAGCTTTCTTT
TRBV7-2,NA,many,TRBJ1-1,CASSLSRPEAFF,TGTGCCAGCAGCTTATCCCGGCCTGAAGCTTTCTTT
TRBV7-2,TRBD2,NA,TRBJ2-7,CASSLVPSGGPYEQYF,TGTGCCAGCAGCTTAGTTCCTAGCGGGGGGCCCTACGAGCAGTACTTC
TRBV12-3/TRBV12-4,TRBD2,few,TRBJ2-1,CASRPGLAGFEPSVQFF,TGTGCCAGCAGACCGGGACTAGCGGGTTTTGAACCATCGGTGCAGTTCTTC
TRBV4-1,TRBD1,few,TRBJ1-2,CASSQRDRGNYGYTF,TGCGCCAGCAGCCAACGTGACAGGGGAAACTATGGCTACACCTTC
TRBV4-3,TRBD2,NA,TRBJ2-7,CASSQVAGGPSEQYF,TGCGCCAGCAGCCAAGTAGCGGGGGGGCCGTCCGAGCAGTACTTC
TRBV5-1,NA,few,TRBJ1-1,CASSLGLMNTEAFF,TGCGCCAGCAGCTTGGGGCTGATGAACACTGAAGCTTTCTTT
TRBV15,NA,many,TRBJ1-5,CATSTAYSNQPQHF,TGTGCCACCAGCACCGCCTATAGCAATCAGCCCCAGCATTTT
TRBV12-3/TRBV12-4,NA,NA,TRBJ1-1,CASSPAGLSEAFF,TGTGCCAGCAGCCCCGCGGGACTTTCTGAAGCTTTCTTT
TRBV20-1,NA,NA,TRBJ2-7,CSARLGYSYEQYF,TGCAGTGCTAGATTGGGGTACTCCTACGAGCAGTACTTC
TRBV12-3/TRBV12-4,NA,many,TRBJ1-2,CASSLYGIPNYGYTF,TGTGCCAGCAGTTTATACGGGATCCCTAACTATGGCTACACCTTC
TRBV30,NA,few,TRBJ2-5,CAWSTLPWNSQETQYF,TGTGCCTGGAGCACTCTCCCGTGGAATAGCCAAGAGACCCAGTACTTC
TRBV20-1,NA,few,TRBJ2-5,CSVRRGGVEVSPQYF,TGCAGTGTCAGACGTGGCGGGGTCGAGGTGTCTCCCCAGTACTTC
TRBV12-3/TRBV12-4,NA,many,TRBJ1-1,CASRTGNTEAFF,TGTGCCAGCAGAACGGGGAACACTGAAGCTTTCTTT
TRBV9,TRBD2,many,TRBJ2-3,CASSVEQRGGFDTQYF,TGTGCCAGCAGCGTAGAGCAGCGGGGGGGCTTTGATACGCAGTATTTT
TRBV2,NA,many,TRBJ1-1,CASRDTGPWNTEAFF,TGTGCCAGCAGGGATACAGGGCCCTGGAACACTGAAGCTTTCTTT
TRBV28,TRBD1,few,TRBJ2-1,CASSLVQGIRSYNEQFF,TGTGCCAGCAGTTTAGTACAGGGGATAAGATCCTACAATGAGCAGTTCTTC
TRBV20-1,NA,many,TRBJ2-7,CSASPGTPGPSSYEQYF,TGCAGTGCTAGCCCGGGGACACCAGGACCGAGCTCCTACGAGCAGTACTTC
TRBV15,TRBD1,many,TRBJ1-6,CATSTGQGANSPLHF,TGTGCCACCAGCACCGGACAGGGAGCGAATTCACCCCTCCACTTT
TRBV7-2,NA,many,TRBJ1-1,CATLSREQGTEAFF,TGTGCCACCCTAAGCCGGGAACAGGGCACTGAAGCTTTCTTT
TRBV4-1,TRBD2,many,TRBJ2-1,CASSHQTRSSGGSEQFF,TGCGCCAGCAGCCATCAGACCCGCTCGAGCGGGGGGTCTGAGCAGTTCTTC
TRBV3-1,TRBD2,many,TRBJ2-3,CASSPGTSGGTTDTQYF,TGTGCCAGCAGCCCCGGGACTAGCGGGGGGACGACAGATACGCAGTATTTT
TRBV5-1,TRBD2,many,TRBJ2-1,CASSLGLAGSRDEQFF,TGCGCCAGCAGCCTGGGACTAGCGGGGAGTCGCGATGAGCAGTTCTTC
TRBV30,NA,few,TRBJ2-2,CAWSDSPGDTGELFF,TGTGCCTGGAGTGACTCACCTGGGGACACCGGGGAGCTGTTTTTT
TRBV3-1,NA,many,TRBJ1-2,CASSQGPAGYGYTF,TGTGCCAGCAGCCAAGGGCCAGCTGGGTATGGCTACACCTTC
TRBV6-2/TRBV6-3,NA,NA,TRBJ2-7,CASTSLDSYEQYF,TGTGCCAGCACCTCCTTGGATTCCTACGAGCAGTACTTC
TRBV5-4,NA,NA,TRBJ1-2,CASSSDSGYTF,TGTGCCAGCAGCTCTGACAGTGGCTACACCTTC
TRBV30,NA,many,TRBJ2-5,CAWSVKETQYF,TGTGCCTGGAGTGTTAAAGAGACCCAGTACTTC